The entry below describes one T cell receptor beta chain. Treatment here: randomized to nivolumab then ipilimumab (arm A) or the reverse (arm B). Assay used: immunoSEQ multiplex PCR; TCRdb lists only in-frame clones, some missing. The data show some 20,000 clones, 83% seen once. The V end lost 2 bases, the J end lost 4 bases, and 14 bases lay between the germline ends. The germline V gene encodes CDR1 SGHVS and CDR2 FNYEAQ. The CDR3 extends over 15 amino acids. This record comes from a study of sequential checkpoint blockade in melanoma. Overall study: Arm A got nivolumab then ipilimumab; arm B the reverse, 1:1.

The sequence was collected from a human donor with melanoma. Specimen: CD8+ T cells sorted from blood (inferred from file names), collected from a patient given nivolumab and ipilimumab in sequence. The chain combines TRBV7-6 with TRBJ2-5, with D maybe TRBD2 (6 bases). The CDR3 protein is CASSLNRGSPETQYF. The CDR3 DNA sequence: TGTGCCAGCAGCTTAAATCGGGGGTCTCCAGAGACCCAGTACTTC.